What follows describes a single TCR beta chain. As yet, its antigen is unknown. Donors, without exception, were Caucasian adults residing in Nashville, Tennessee. This record belongs to a study of shared clonotypes between healthy human individuals. Study-wide points: Naive subsets generally exceeded memory subsets in estimated richness. Sample collection involved blood only; tissue repertoires are likely different.

Germline CDR1 and CDR2: MNHEY and SVGAGI. The CDR3 totals 10 residues. The germline V and J ends were trimmed by 8 bases and 7 bases, with 8 bases remaining between them. Here immunoSEQ multiplex PCR was the method, and the copy in TCRdb shows in-frame clones only, minus some. The sample contains about 110,000 clones, around 64% of which appear only once. Sample: memory CD8+ T cells sorted from blood. The sample's subset: CD45RO+ cells pooled with CCR7-negative TemRA cells. This sequence was found in a woman younger than 45 in good health. The chain recombines TRBV6-5 with TRBJ1-2; D unclear. CDR3 bases: TGTGCCAGCGGGCCGCCTGGCTACACCTTC. Translating it yields CASGPPGYTF.